The clone carrying this TCR beta chain was counted many times. The source of the sample is a study of regulatory T cells in long-lasting Graves disease. Researchers made TCR beta libraries by using iRepertoire HTBI primers and running Arm-PCR on CDR3 regions. MiXCR was run by TCRdb on the multiplex PCR reads, yielding one entry per CDR3 protein. The table records approximately 400,000 distinct CDR3 sequences, 14% to 15% of them present only once. Described time point: newly diagnosed GD, antithyroid drugs for less than 3 months. The TCR library was made from RNA extracted from PBMCs. Germline lookup yields CDR1 LGHNA and CDR2 YNFKEQ. The V end was cut by 1 base, the J end by 3 bases, with 10 bases between. This CDR3 contains 14 residues. The same specimen was also included in a second study, on T cells in Graves' hyperthyroidism and ophthalmopathy. This second study notes: Newly diagnosed patients aged 18 to 65 had hyperthyroidism of under 2 months' duration.

The receptor comes from a woman aged 25 to 39 with Graves disease. The chain links TRBV4-2 to TRBJ2-7; possible D gene TRBD2, 5 bases. The sequenced sample was peripheral blood mononuclear cells (PBMCs), obtained at new diagnosis, from a patient treated with antithyroid drugs. CDR3 DNA: TGTGCCAGCAGCCAAGCGGGATGGGGCTACGAGCAGTACTTC. Residues: CASSQAGWGYEQYF.